Listed below are T cell receptor beta chains from one sample, sequenced in a study of OX40 agonist ivuxolimab in advanced cancers. Repertoires were generated with immunoSEQ multiplex PCR, while TCRdb's copy carries only in-frame clones and drops some. Of tens of thousands of clones in the sample, around nine tenths were seen once. Sequenced material: CD4+ or CD8+ T cells sorted from blood, taken in a trial of the OX40 agonist ivuxolimab. These receptors originate from an adult with an advanced solid tumor such as melanoma, head and neck, liver or kidney cancer. Both conserved end residues are part of each CDR3. The order of the fields is D gene, J gene, V gene, clone size, CDR3 protein, CDR3 DNA. The D gene is left open where the match is weak. Clone size is not always given. Where it is, it says once, few, many or a class for expanded clones.

D: NA; J: TRBJ1-2; V: TRBV30; size: NA; CDR3: CAWSGGNYGYTF; DNA: TGTGCCTGGAGCGGGGGGAACTATGGCTACACCTTC
D: TRBD1; J: TRBJ2-7; V: TRBV6-5; size: NA; CDR3: CASSFDRGFIGQYF; DNA: TGTGCCAGCAGTTTCGACAGGGGCTTTATCGGGCAGTACTTC
D: NA; J: TRBJ2-3; V: TRBV7-2; size: NA; CDR3: CASSFYGGLTDTQYF; DNA: TGTGCCAGCAGCTTTTACGGCGGTCTCACAGATACGCAGTATTTT
D: TRBD1; J: TRBJ1-3; V: TRBV19; size: once; CDR3: CASSINRGTGNTIYF; DNA: TGTGCCAGTAGTATAAACAGGGGTACCGGAAACACCATATATTTT
D: TRBD2; J: TRBJ2-1; V: TRBV7-7; size: NA; CDR3: CASSHGTSIHEQFF; DNA: TGTGCTAGCAGCCACGGGACTAGCATACATGAGCAGTTCTTC
D: NA; J: TRBJ2-7; V: TRBV2; size: NA; CDR3: CASSEGRLPYEQYF; DNA: TGTGCCAGCAGTGAAGGCAGACTACCCTACGAGCAGTACTTC
D: NA; J: TRBJ1-5; V: TRBV7-8; size: once; CDR3: CASSLALDTTLIGPRQNQPQHF; DNA: TGTGCCAGCAGCTTAGCTTTAGACACAACCCTGATCGGGCCTCGACAAAATCAGCCCCAGCATTTT
D: TRBD2; J: TRBJ2-7; V: TRBV28; size: NA; CDR3: CASTPLAGGPGEQYF; DNA: TGTGCCAGCACCCCATTGGCGGGAGGGCCCGGGGAGCAGTACTTC
D: TRBD1; J: TRBJ1-1; V: TRBV6-5; size: once; CDR3: CASRPGQGGAFF; DNA: TGTGCCAGCAGACCCGGACAGGGGGGAGCTTTCTTT
D: TRBD1; J: TRBJ2-1; V: TRBV6-5; size: once; CDR3: CASTETGHKDEQFF; DNA: TGTGCCAGCACCGAGACAGGGCATAAAGATGAGCAGTTCTTC
D: NA; J: TRBJ2-3; V: TRBV11-2; size: NA; CDR3: CASSLSRSTDTQYF; DNA: TGTGCCAGCAGCTTAAGCAGATCGACAGATACGCAGTATTTT
D: TRBD2; J: TRBJ2-1; V: TRBV7-9; size: NA; CDR3: CASSAGLAGVLSVF; DNA: TGTGCCAGCAGCGCCGGACTAGCGGGAGTTTTGTCGGTCTTC
D: NA; J: TRBJ2-7; V: TRBV11-3; size: NA; CDR3: CASSSTPGTPYEQYF; DNA: TGTGCCAGCAGCTCGACCCCCGGGACCCCTTACGAGCAGTACTTC
D: NA; J: TRBJ1-1; V: TRBV10-3; size: NA; CDR3: CAISVLEGRNTEAFF; DNA: TGTGCCATCAGTGTATTGGAAGGGAGGAACACTGAAGCTTTCTTT
D: TRBD2; J: TRBJ2-7; V: TRBV6-1; size: NA; CDR3: CASSPPWRGKGEQYF; DNA: TGTGCCAGCAGCCCCCCTTGGCGGGGGAAAGGGGAGCAGTACTTC